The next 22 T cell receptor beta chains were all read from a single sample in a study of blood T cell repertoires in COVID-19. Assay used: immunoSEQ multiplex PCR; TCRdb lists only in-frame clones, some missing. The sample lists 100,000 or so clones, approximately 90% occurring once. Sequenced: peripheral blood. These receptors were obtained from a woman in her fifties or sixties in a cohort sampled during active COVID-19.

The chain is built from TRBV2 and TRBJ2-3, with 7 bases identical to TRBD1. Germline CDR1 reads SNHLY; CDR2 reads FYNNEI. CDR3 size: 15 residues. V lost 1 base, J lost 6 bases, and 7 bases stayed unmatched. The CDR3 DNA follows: TGTGCCAGCAGTGAAGAGAGGGGGCTGAAGGATACGCAGTATTTT. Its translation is CASSEERGLKDTQYF.

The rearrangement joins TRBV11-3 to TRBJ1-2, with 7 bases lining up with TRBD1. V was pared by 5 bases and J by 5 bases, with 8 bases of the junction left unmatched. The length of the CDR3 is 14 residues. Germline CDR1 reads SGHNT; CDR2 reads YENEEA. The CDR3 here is CASSPRTGGYGYTF. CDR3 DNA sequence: TGTGCCAGCAGCCCGAGGACAGGAGGTTATGGCTACACCTTC.

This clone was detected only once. CDR3 protein: CASRGGVDGYTF. The CDR3 coding sequence is TGTGCCAGCAGAGGGGGCGTGGATGGCTACACCTTC. The chain is built from TRBV12-3 or TRBV12-4 and TRBJ1-2; the match to TRBD1 covers 7 bases. CDR3 length equals 12 residues. The junction had 4 bases not matched to a gene; V was cut back by 6 bases and J by 6 bases.

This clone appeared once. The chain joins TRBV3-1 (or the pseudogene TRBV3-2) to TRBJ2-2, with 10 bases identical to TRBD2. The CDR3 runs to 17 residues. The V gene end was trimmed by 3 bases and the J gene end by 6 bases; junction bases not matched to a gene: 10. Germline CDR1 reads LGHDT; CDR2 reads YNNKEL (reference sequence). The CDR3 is CASSQWSGGALAGELFF. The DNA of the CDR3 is TGTGCCAGCAGCCAGTGGAGCGGGGGGGCCCTTGCCGGGGAGCTGTTTTTT.

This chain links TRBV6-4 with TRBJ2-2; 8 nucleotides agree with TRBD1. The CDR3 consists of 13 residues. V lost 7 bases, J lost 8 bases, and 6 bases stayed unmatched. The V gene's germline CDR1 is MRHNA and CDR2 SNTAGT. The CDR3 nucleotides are TGTGCCAGCAAACGGACAGGGACTGGGGAGCTGTTTTTT. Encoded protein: CASKRTGTGELFF.

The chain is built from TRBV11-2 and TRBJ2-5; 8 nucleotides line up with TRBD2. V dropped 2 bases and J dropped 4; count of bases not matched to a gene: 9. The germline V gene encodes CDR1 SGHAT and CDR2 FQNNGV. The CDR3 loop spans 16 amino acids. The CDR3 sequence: CASSLRRGGGIETQYF. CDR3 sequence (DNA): TGTGCCAGCAGCTTAAGAAGGGGCGGGGGGATAGAGACCCAGTACTTC. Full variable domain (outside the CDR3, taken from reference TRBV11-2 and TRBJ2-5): EAGVAQSPRYKIIEKRQSVAFWCNPISGHATLYWYQQILGQGPKLLIQFQNNGVVDDSQLPKDRFSAERLKGVDSTLKIQPAKLEDSAVYLCASSLRRGGGIETQYFGPGTRLLVL.

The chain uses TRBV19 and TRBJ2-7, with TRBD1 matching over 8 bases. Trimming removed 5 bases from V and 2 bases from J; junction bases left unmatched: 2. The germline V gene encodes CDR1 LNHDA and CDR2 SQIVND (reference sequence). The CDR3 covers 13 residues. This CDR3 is CASSRQGPYEQYF. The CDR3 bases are TGTGCCAGTAGTCGACAGGGGCCCTACGAGCAGTACTTC.

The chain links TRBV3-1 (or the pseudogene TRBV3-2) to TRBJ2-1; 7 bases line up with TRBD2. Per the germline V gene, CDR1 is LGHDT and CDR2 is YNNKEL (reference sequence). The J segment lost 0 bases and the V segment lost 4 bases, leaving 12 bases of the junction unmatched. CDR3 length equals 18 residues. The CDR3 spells CASSRLGAAGRSYNEQFF. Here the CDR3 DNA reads TGTGCCAGCAGCCGCTTAGGGGCAGCGGGGCGCTCCTACAATGAGCAGTTCTTC.

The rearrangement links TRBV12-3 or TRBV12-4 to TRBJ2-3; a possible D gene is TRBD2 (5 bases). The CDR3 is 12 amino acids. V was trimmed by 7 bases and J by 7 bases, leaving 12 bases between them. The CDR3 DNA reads TGTGCCAGCACTTGGGGAGAAAATACGCAGTATTTT. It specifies CASTWGENTQYF.

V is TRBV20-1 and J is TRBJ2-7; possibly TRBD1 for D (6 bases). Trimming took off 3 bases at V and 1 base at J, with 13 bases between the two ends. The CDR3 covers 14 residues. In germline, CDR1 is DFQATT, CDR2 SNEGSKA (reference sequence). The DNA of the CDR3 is TGCAGTGCTAGTTCCAACAGGGAATCCTACGAGCAGTACTTC. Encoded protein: CSASSNRESYEQYF.

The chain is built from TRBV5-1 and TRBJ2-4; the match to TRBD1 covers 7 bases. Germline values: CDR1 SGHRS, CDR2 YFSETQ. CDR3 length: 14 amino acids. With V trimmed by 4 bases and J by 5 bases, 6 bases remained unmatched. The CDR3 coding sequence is TGCGCCAGCAGCCCCGGACAGGAAGAAAACATTCAGTACTTC. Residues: CASSPGQEENIQYF.

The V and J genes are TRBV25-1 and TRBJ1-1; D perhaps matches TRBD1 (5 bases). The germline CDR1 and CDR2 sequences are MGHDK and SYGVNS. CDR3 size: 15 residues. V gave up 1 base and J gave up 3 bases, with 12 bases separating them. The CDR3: CASSESGIGDTEAFF. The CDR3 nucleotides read TGTGCCAGCAGTGAATCTGGCATAGGGGACACTGAAGCTTTCTTT.

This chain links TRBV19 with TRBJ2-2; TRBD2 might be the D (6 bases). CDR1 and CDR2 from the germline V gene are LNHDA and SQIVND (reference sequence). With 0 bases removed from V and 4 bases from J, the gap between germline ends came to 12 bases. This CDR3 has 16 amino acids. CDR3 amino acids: CASSIDFVGGTGELFF. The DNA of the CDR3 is TGTGCCAGTAGTATAGACTTTGTCGGGGGCACCGGGGAGCTGTTTTTT.

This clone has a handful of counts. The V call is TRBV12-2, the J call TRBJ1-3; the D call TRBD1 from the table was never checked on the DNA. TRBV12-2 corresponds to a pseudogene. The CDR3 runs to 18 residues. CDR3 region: CASRRGAVTGAFGNTIYF. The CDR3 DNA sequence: TGTGCAAGTCGCCGAGGGGCTGTGACAGGGGCTTTTGGAAACACCATATATTTT.

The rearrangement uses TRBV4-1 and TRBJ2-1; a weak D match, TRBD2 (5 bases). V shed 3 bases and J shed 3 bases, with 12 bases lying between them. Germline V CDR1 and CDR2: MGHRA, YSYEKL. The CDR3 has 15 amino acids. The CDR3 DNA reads TGCGCCAGCAGCCAGGCACGGGGATACTACAATGAGCAGTTCTTC. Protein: CASSQARGYYNEQFF.

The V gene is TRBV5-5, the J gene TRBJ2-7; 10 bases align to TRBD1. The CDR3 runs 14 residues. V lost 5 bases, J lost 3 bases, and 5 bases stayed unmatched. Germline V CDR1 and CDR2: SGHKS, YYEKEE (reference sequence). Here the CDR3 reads CASRKGQGVYEQYF. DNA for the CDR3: TGTGCCAGCAGAAAAGGACAGGGGGTCTACGAGCAGTACTTC. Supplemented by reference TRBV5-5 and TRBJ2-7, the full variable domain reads DAGVTQSPTHLIKTRGQQVTLRCSPISGHKSVSWYQQVLGQGPQFIFQYYEKEERGRGNFPDRFSARQFPNYSSELNVNALLLGDSALYLCASRKGQGVYEQYFGPGTRLTVT.

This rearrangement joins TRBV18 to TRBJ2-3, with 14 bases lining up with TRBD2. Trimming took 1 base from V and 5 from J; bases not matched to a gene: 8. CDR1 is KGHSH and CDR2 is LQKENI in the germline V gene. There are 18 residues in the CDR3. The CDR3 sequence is CASSPRSGLAGVRDTQYF. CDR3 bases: TGTGCCAGCTCACCACGCTCGGGACTAGCGGGAGTACGAGATACGCAGTATTTT.

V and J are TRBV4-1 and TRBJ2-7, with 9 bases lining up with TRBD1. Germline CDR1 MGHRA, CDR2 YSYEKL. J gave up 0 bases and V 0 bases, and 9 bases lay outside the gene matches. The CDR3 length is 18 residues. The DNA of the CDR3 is TGCGCCAGCAGCCAAGAGTCGGGACAGGGCGCATACTCCTACGAGCAGTACTTC. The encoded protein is CASSQESGQGAYSYEQYF.

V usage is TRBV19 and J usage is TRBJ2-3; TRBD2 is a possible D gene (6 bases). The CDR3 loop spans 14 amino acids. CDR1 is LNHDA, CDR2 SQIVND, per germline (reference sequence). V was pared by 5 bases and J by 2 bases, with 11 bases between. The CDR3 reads CASSAGTVTDTQYF. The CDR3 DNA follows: TGTGCCAGTAGTGCCGGGACTGTCACAGATACGCAGTATTTT. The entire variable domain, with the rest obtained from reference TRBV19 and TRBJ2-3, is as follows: DGGITQSPKYLFRKEGQNVTLSCEQNLNHDAMYWYRQDPGQGLRLIYYSQIVNDFQKGDIAEGYSVSREKKESFPLTVTSAQKNPTAFYLCASSAGTVTDTQYFGPGTRLTVL.

As DNA, the CDR3 is TGTGCCAGCAGTTGGAGCAGCTCTGGAAACACCATATATTTT. It is translated as CASSWSSSGNTIYF. The V call is TRBV6-5, the J call TRBJ1-3; D is ambiguous. Trimming removed 4 bases at V and 0 bases at J, with 7 bases between. Germline V lookup: CDR1 MNHEY, CDR2 SVGAGI. CDR3 length: 14 residues.

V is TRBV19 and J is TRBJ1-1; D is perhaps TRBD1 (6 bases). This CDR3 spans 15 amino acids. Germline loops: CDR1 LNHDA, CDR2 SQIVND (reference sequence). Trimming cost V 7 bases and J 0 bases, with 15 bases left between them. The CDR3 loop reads CASTPFEGVNTEAFF. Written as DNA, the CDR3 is TGTGCCAGTACTCCCTTTGAGGGGGTGAACACTGAAGCTTTCTTT.

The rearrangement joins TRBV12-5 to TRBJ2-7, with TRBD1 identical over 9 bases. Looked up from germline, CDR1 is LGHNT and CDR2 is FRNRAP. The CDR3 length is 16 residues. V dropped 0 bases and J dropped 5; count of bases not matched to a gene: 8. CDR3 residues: CASGLVRGTGIHEQYF. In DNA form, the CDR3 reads TGTGCTAGTGGTTTGGTACGAGGGACAGGGATCCACGAGCAGTACTTC.